Below, 28 T cell receptor beta chains from the same sample are listed, as sequenced in a study of cytomegalovirus exposure and HLA in healthy donors (dated by TCRdb to the late 2010s). The method behind the library was the immunoSEQ multiplex PCR assay. For the multiplex PCR, a mixture combining 60 forward primers for TCR Vbeta segments and 13 reverse primers for TCR Jbeta segments was used. TCRdb holds this immuneACCESS table with in-frame rearrangements only. Some clones are missing; in checked studies, unresolved V genes explain under half, and the rest has no known cause. Here the sample has some 150,000 clones; about four fifths occur a single time. Approximately 2% of the sample is in the top ten clones. The sample was PBMCs. These receptors came from a man aged 25-45 years in good health and CMV-seronegative.

The chain combines TRBV7-9 with TRBJ2-7; D is possibly TRBD1 (6 bases). Germline lookup yields CDR1 SEHNR and CDR2 FQNEAQ (reference sequence). This CDR3 has 15 amino acids. V lost 5 bases, J lost 2 bases, and 16 bases lay in between. The CDR3 DNA is TGTGCCAGCAGCGACACCTCAGGACAGACCTACGAGCAGTACTTC. It specifies CASSDTSGQTYEQYF.

V and J are TRBV7-9 and TRBJ2-1; TRBD1 aligns across 9 bases. In germline, CDR1 is SEHNR, CDR2 FQNEAQ (reference sequence). The CDR3 runs to 14 residues. Trimming took 2 bases from V and 8 from J; bases not matched to a gene: 4. The CDR3 nucleotides read TGTGCCAGCAGCTTATTGGACAGGGGACATGAGCAGTTCTTC. It specifies CASSLLDRGHEQFF.

Within the sample, this clone is medium-sized (0.01 to 0.1%). The CDR3 bases are TGTGCCAGCAGTGAGGAAGGGGGATCGAAAACTTTCTTT. Translating it yields CASSEEGGSKTFF. The chain joins TRBV2 to TRBJ1-1; perhaps TRBD1 as D (6 bases). The V gene lost 3 bases and the J gene lost 12 bases, with 17 bases spanning the gap. The CDR3 has 13 amino acids. The germline V gene encodes CDR1 SNHLY and CDR2 FYNNEI.

The gene calls are TRBV2 and TRBJ2-2; TRBD2 agrees at 7 bases. CDR3 length: 15 residues. V trimming: 8 bases; J trimming: 3 bases; junction bases outside the gene matches: 9. Germline CDR1 SNHLY, CDR2 FYNNEI. The CDR3 sequence is CASRKVGGDTGELFF. DNA of the CDR3: TGTGCCAGCCGGAAGGTGGGGGGGGACACCGGGGAGCTGTTTTTT.

This chain joins TRBV11-2 and TRBJ2-2; TRBD1 matches at 7 bases. CDR3 length: 17 amino acids. Looked up from germline, CDR1 is SGHAT and CDR2 is FQNNGV. With 6 bases clipped from V and 0 bases from J, the junction kept 10 bases outside the gene matches. The DNA for the CDR3 is TGTGCCAGCAGTTCCCCCCCCGGGACAGCGAACACCGGGGAGCTGTTTTTT. Amino acid sequence: CASSSPPGTANTGELFF. Drawing the rest from reference TRBV11-2 and TRBJ2-2, the complete variable domain is EAGVAQSPRYKIIEKRQSVAFWCNPISGHATLYWYQQILGQGPKLLIQFQNNGVVDDSQLPKDRFSAERLKGVDSTLKIQPAKLEDSAVYLCASSSPPGTANTGELFFGEGSRLTVL.

The chain has TRBV28 and TRBJ2-2; D is perhaps TRBD2 (7 bases). V was shortened by 6 bases and J by 5 bases, with 19 bases between the two germline ends. This CDR3 has 16 residues. From germline, CDR1 is MDHEN and CDR2 SYDVKM. The CDR3 coding sequence is TGTGCCAGCAGAAGCAGGGGCGGGAGAGGTACCGGGGAGCTGTTTTTT. Its protein product is CASRSRGGRGTGELFF.

The rearrangement links TRBV30 to TRBJ2-5, with D perhaps TRBD1 (5 bases). The CDR3 is 12 residues long. The germline V and J ends were trimmed by 5 bases and 1 base, with 8 bases remaining between them. Germline lookup yields CDR1 GTSNPN and CDR2 SVGIG (reference sequence). CDR3 amino acids: CAWETAQETQYF. CDR3 bases: TGTGCCTGGGAGACAGCCCAAGAGACCCAGTACTTC.

There are a few counts of this clone. This chain connects TRBV2 to TRBJ2-7, with D possibly matching TRBD2 (5 bases). The CDR3 has 14 residues. Between the trimmed V and J ends, which lost 6 bases and 4 bases, there was a span of 16 bases. Germline CDR1 reads SNHLY; CDR2 reads FYNNEI. The CDR3 protein is CASRAGRGPYEQYF. The CDR3 DNA reads TGTGCCAGCAGAGCTGGACGAGGGCCTTACGAGCAGTACTTC. Together with reference TRBV2 and TRBJ2-7, the CDR3 gives the full variable domain: EPEVTQTPSHQVTQMGQEVILRCVPISNHLYFYWYRQILGQKVEFLVSFYNNEISEKSEIFDDQFSVERPDGSNFTLKIRSTKLEDSAMYFCASRAGRGPYEQYFGPGTRLTVT.

This clone was detected a few times. The chain is built from TRBV19 and TRBJ1-5; 7 nucleotides agree with TRBD1. With 8 bases clipped from V and 7 bases from J, the junction kept 5 bases outside the gene matches. The CDR3 totals 12 residues. Germline assignment: CDR1 LNHDA and CDR2 SQIVND (reference sequence). The CDR3 here is CASSDREQPQHF. The CDR3 nucleotides read TGTGCCAGTTCCGACAGGGAACAGCCCCAGCATTTT.

The rearrangement joins TRBV28 to TRBJ2-7; D unresolved. The length of the CDR3 is 12 residues. Between the trimmed V and J ends, which lost 2 bases and 4 bases, there was a span of 6 bases. The germline V gene encodes CDR1 MDHEN and CDR2 SYDVKM. The DNA of the CDR3 is TGTGCCAGCAGTTTAAGTGCGTACGAGCAGTACTTC. Amino acids: CASSLSAYEQYF.

This chain uses TRBV7-9 with TRBJ2-7; D possibly corresponds to TRBD2 (6 bases). The CDR3 runs to 16 residues. Trimming stripped 4 bases from V and 2 bases from J, with 18 bases between. Germline CDR1 SEHNR, CDR2 FQNEAQ (reference sequence). The chain's CDR3 is CASSSTPGGATYEQYF. DNA of the CDR3: TGTGCCAGCAGCTCCACGCCAGGAGGGGCCACCTACGAGCAGTACTTC.

The chain recombines TRBV6-5 with TRBJ1-5; 7 bases line up with TRBD1. J was trimmed by 4 bases and V by 4 bases; bases with no gene match: 4. CDR1 is MNHEY and CDR2 is SVGAGI in the germline V gene. The CDR3 covers 14 residues. The CDR3 region has the DNA TGTGCCAGCAGTTGGGACAGACAGAATCAGCCCCAGCATTTT. Amino acids: CASSWDRQNQPQHF.

The J gene is TRBJ2-7, the V gene TRBV28, with 8 bases matching TRBD1. With 5 bases clipped from V and 3 bases from J, the junction kept 9 bases outside the gene matches. Germline V CDR1 and CDR2: MDHEN, SYDVKM. The CDR3 length is 15 residues. CDR3 nucleotide sequence: TGTGCCAGCAGTAAACCCGGGACAGGACGCTACGAGCAGTACTTC. This gives the protein CASSKPGTGRYEQYF.

This chain links TRBV7-2 with TRBJ2-5; 8 nucleotides align to TRBD2. This CDR3 has 16 amino acids. V shed 4 bases and J 3 bases; nucleotides not matched to a gene: 10. The germline V gene encodes CDR1 SGHTA and CDR2 FQGNSA. CDR3 region: CASSSPPGGAKETQYF. The CDR3, as DNA: TGTGCCAGCAGCTCCCCACCGGGGGGGGCCAAAGAGACCCAGTACTTC.

CDR3 sequence reads: CASTSPVAYNEQFF. As DNA, the CDR3 is TGTGCCAGTACCTCCCCGGTGGCCTACAATGAGCAGTTCTTC. The rearrangement joins TRBV19 to TRBJ2-1; no clear D. V gave up 7 bases and J gave up 2 bases, with 12 bases separating them. This CDR3 spans 14 amino acids. Germline CDR1 LNHDA, CDR2 SQIVND (reference sequence).

This clone was found a few times. The chain recombines TRBV7-9 with TRBJ2-5; 9 bases are a match to TRBD2. Germline V gives CDR1 SEHNR, CDR2 FQNEAQ (reference sequence). This CDR3 has 16 amino acids. Trimming removed 1 base from V and 5 bases from J; junction bases left unmatched: 8. CDR3 sequence reads: CASSLGGRGGRETQYF. As DNA, the CDR3 is TGTGCCAGCAGCTTAGGTGGGCGGGGGGGCAGGGAGACCCAGTACTTC.

The J gene is TRBJ2-3, the V gene TRBV4-1; perhaps TRBD2 as D (5 bases). Germline V gene data show CDR1 as MGHRA and CDR2 as YSYEKL. The length of the CDR3 is 15 residues. Trimming removed 2 bases at V and 4 bases at J, with 13 bases between. CDR3 nucleotide sequence: TGCGCCAGCAGCCAACAACACCTGAGGGCAGATACGCAGTATTTT. It encodes CASSQQHLRADTQYF.

The chain joins TRBV30 to TRBJ2-5; TRBD2 matches 8 bases. Germline V gene lookup returns CDR1 GTSNPN and CDR2 SVGIG (reference sequence). This CDR3 has 15 amino acids. The ends lost 3 bases at V and 0 bases at J; junction bases unmatched: 6. The CDR3 nucleotides read TGTGCCTGGAGGGATTTAGCGGGGTACCAAGAGACCCAGTACTTC. This translates into CAWRDLAGYQETQYF. The full variable domain, its missing parts supplied by reference TRBV30 and TRBJ2-5, is SQTIHQWPATLVQPVGSPLSLECTVEGTSNPNLYWYRQAAGRGLQLLFYSVGIGQISSEVPQNLSASRPQDRQFILSSKKLLLSDSGFYLCAWRDLAGYQETQYFGPGTRLLVL.

The J gene is TRBJ1-2, the V gene TRBV5-1, with 12 bases lining up with TRBD1. This CDR3 has 16 residues. The ends lost 7 bases at V and 3 bases at J; junction bases unmatched: 10. Germline CDR1 and CDR2: SGHRS and YFSETQ. The CDR3 loop is CASLGDRGLGDYGYTF. The CDR3 nucleotides read TGCGCCAGCCTTGGGGACAGGGGGCTGGGGGACTATGGCTACACCTTC.

This rearrangement joins TRBV5-1 to TRBJ2-2, with D perhaps TRBD2 (6 bases). Germline V gene lookup returns CDR1 SGHRS and CDR2 YFSETQ. V shed 3 bases and J shed 4 bases, with 25 bases lying between them. The CDR3 has 19 residues. CDR3 amino acids: CASSSRTGVGRRGTGELFF. The CDR3 coding sequence is TGCGCCAGCAGCTCCCGGACGGGGGTGGGCAGACGGGGCACCGGGGAGCTGTTTTTT.

The chain joins TRBV4-1 to TRBJ1-2; weak D call: TRBD1 (6 bases). CDR1 MGHRA and CDR2 YSYEKL come from the germline V gene. The CDR3 is 14 amino acids. Trimming removed 0 bases at V and 5 bases at J, with 10 bases between. The CDR3 reads CASSQESRGYGYTF. Written as DNA, the CDR3 is TGCGCCAGCAGCCAAGAGTCCAGGGGATATGGCTACACCTTC.

V usage is TRBV18 and J usage is TRBJ2-7; 9 bases are shared with TRBD1. CDR1 is KGHSH, CDR2 LQKENI, per germline. The CDR3 sequence is 14 residues long. V was pared by 3 bases and J by 4 bases, with 4 bases of the junction left unmatched. CDR3 residues: CASSPRDRAYEQYF. DNA for the CDR3: TGTGCCAGCTCACCCCGGGACAGGGCTTACGAGCAGTACTTC.

The chain recombines TRBV5-1 with TRBJ2-3; no clear D. Germline V gene data show CDR1 as SGHRS and CDR2 as YFSETQ. The CDR3 sequence is 15 residues long. V was shortened by 3 bases and J by 2 bases, with 13 bases between the two germline ends. In DNA form, the CDR3 reads TGCGCCAGCAGCTCGATCAGACATCTCACAGATACGCAGTATTTT. Translation: CASSSIRHLTDTQYF. Supplemented by reference TRBV5-1 and TRBJ2-3, the full variable domain reads KAGVTQTPRYLIKTRGQQVTLSCSPISGHRSVSWYQQTPGQGLQFLFEYFSETQRNKGNFPGRFSGRQFSNSRSEMNVSTLELGDSALYLCASSSIRHLTDTQYFGPGTRLTVL.

The chain couples TRBV5-1 to TRBJ1-3, with D possibly being TRBD1 (6 bases). The CDR3 consists of 16 residues. V was trimmed by 4 bases and J by 0 bases, leaving 14 bases between them. In germline, CDR1 is SGHRS, CDR2 YFSETQ. CDR3 residues: CASSLGHGSSGNTIYF. The CDR3 DNA sequence: TGCGCCAGCAGCCTGGGACATGGAAGCTCTGGAAACACCATATATTTT.

The chain uses TRBV15 and TRBJ1-4; a possible D gene is TRBD1 (6 bases). CDR3 length: 15 residues. Trimming pared 4 bases from V and 4 bases from J, leaving 13 bases between. CDR1 and CDR2 from the germline V gene are LNHNV and YYDKDF (reference sequence). CDR3 protein: CATSKQGNHNEKLFF. CDR3 in DNA: TGTGCCACCAGCAAACAGGGTAACCATAATGAAAAACTGTTTTTT. The full variable domain, with the rest looked up from reference TRBV15 and TRBJ1-4, is DAMVIQNPRYQVTQFGKPVTLSCSQTLNHNVMYWYQQKSSQAPKLLFHYYDKDFNNEADTPDNFQSRRPNTSFCFLDIRSPGLGDTAMYLCATSKQGNHNEKLFFGSGTQLSVL.

This clone was observed once. V is TRBV5-1 and J is TRBJ1-2, with TRBD1 matching over 10 bases. The CDR3 loop spans 17 amino acids. The V segment lost 2 bases and the J segment 8 bases; nucleotides outside the gene matches: 15. Germline V CDR1 and CDR2: SGHRS, YFSETQ. CDR3 sequence reads: CASSFPPGQGRVSGYTF. The CDR3 bases are TGCGCCAGCAGCTTTCCTCCGGGACAGGGGAGGGTAAGCGGCTACACCTTC. The full variable domain, in which reference TRBV5-1 and TRBJ1-2 provide the parts outside the CDR3, is KAGVTQTPRYLIKTRGQQVTLSCSPISGHRSVSWYQQTPGQGLQFLFEYFSETQRNKGNFPGRFSGRQFSNSRSEMNVSTLELGDSALYLCASSFPPGQGRVSGYTFGSGTRLTVV.

V gene TRBV10-3 combines with J gene TRBJ1-1, with D unclear. Germline V gene lookup returns CDR1 ENHRY and CDR2 SYGVKD. V lost 0 bases, J lost 2 bases, and 13 bases lay in between. The CDR3 loop spans 16 amino acids. CDR3 nucleotide sequence: TGTGCCATCAGTGAGTCGCCGGGGAAGGGAAACACTGAAGCTTTCTTT. Encoded protein: CAISESPGKGNTEAFF.

CDR3 region: CASSPTPPGDRAAETQYF. In nucleotides, the CDR3 is TGTGCCAGCAGTCCGACCCCACCCGGGGACAGGGCGGCGGAGACCCAGTACTTC. The chain has TRBV28 and TRBJ2-5; 9 nucleotides agree with TRBD1. Germline CDR1 is MDHEN and CDR2 is SYDVKM. V lost 5 bases, J lost 5 bases, and 18 bases stayed unmatched. CDR3 length: 18 residues.